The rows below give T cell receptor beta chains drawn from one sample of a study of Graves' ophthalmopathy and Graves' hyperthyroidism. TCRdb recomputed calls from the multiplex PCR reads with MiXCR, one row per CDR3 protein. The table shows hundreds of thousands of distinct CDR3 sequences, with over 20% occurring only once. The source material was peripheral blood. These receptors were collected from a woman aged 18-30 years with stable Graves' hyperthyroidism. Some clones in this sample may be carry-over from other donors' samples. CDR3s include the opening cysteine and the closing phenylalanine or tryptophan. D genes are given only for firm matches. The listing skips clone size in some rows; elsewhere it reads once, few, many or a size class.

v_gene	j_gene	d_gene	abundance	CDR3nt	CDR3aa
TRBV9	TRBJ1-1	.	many	TGTGCCAGCAGCCGGGGACACCTCCTGGCGGGAGTTGAAGCTTTCTTT	CASSRGHLLAGVEAFF
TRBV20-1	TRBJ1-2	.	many	TGCAGTGCCCCCCCCTTGTTGGGACTGGAAAGGGACTATGGCTACACCTTC	CSAPPLLGLERDYGYTF
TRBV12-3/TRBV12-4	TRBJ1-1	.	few	TGTGCCAGCAGTTTTACCCAGGTGAACACTGAAGCTTTCTTT	CASSFTQVNTEAFF
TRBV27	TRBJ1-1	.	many	TGTGCCAGCAGTCTAAAACCAAGGGCTGAAGCTTTCTTT	CASSLKPRAEAFF
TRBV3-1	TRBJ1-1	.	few	TGTGCCAGCAGCCAAGTTCCGGGGAAGAACACTGAAGCTTTCTTT	CASSQVPGKNTEAFF
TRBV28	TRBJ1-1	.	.	TGTGCCAGCAGTTCTCCCGGGACACCCGACAGAAACACTGAAGTTTTCTTT	CASSSPGTPDRNTEVFF
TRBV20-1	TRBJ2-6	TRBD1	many	TGCAGTGCTCCCAGGACAGGGTGGGATGGGGCCAACGTCCTGACTTTC	CSAPRTGWDGANVLTF
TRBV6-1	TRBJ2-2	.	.	TGTGCCAGCAGTGAAGGGGCAGGGGCACCGGAGGAGCTGTTTTTT	CASSEGAGAPEELFF
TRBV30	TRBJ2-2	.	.	TGTGCCTGGAGTTTCTCCCTAGGGTCCTCCGGGGAGCTGTTTTTT	CAWSFSLGSSGELFF
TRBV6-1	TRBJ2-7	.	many	TGTGCCAGCCGCTGGGGATCCTACGAGCAGTACTTC	CASRWGSYEQYF
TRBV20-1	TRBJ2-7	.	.	TGCAGTGCGACCGGGACCGCCGAGGGGACCTACGAGCAGTACTTC	CSATGTAEGTYEQYF
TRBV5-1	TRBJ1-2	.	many	TGCGCCAGCAGTCGTGAAGGGGATACTAACTATGGCTACACCTTC	CASSREGDTNYGYTF
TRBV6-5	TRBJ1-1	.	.	TGTGCCAGCAGTTACCGGACGCATAAGAACACTGAAGCTTTCTTT	CASSYRTHKNTEAFF
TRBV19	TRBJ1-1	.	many	TGTGCCAGTACCCCCGAAGGTCCGGGACTAAGATATGAAGCTTTCTTT	CASTPEGPGLRYEAFF
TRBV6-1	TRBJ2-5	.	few	TGTGCCAGCAGACCCGCGGGGGCCCAAGAGACCCAGTACTTC	CASRPAGAQETQYF
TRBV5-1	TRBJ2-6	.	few	TGCGCCAGCAGCTTGGAGGGCCTCTCTGGGGCCAACGTCCTGACTTTC	CASSLEGLSGANVLTF
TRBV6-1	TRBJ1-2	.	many	TGTGCCAGCAGTCAAACAGCCGGGGCCGTCTATGGCTACACCTTC	CASSQTAGAVYGYTF
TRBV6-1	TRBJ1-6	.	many	TGTGCCAGCAGTGAATTTGGCAGGGCGTCGCCCCTCCACTTT	CASSEFGRASPLHF
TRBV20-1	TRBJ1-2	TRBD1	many	TGCAGTGCTAGCTTACAGGGGAATGGCTACACCTTC	CSASLQGNGYTF
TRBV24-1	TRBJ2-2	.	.	TGTGCCACCAGTGAAGGGAACACCAGGGAGCTGTTTTTT	CATSEGNTRELFF
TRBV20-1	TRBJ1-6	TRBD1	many	TGCAGTGCTAGACGGACAGGGGAGATTTATAATTCACCCCTCCACTTT	CSARRTGEIYNSPLHF
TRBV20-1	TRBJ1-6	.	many	TGCAGTGCTAGTGGATCAGCCAATTCACCCCTCCACTTT	CSASGSANSPLHF
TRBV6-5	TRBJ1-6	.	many	TGTGCCAGCAGTTACTCGGGGCGGGTTAGCTCCTATAATTCACCCCTCCACTTT	CASSYSGRVSSYNSPLHF
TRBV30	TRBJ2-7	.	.	TGTGCCTGGAGTGTCGGAGACTCCTCCTGGGGGCAGTACTTC	CAWSVGDSSWGQYF
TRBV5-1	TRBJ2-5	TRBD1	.	TGCGCCAGCAGCGGAACAGGGGCTGAGACCCAGTACTTC	CASSGTGAETQYF
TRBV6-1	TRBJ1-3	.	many	TGTGCCAGCCAAGCCTCGGACAACCCTGGAAACACCATATATTTT	CASQASDNPGNTIYF
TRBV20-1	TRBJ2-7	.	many	TGCAGTGCCCTCGGACACAAACCCGAGCAGTACTTC	CSALGHKPEQYF
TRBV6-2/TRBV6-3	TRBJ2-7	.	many	TGTGCCAGCAGTCCCAACCGGGACACCTACGAGCAGTACTTC	CASSPNRDTYEQYF
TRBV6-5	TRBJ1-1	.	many	TGTGCCAGCATTTCGGTGGCTGAAGCTTTCTTT	CASISVAEAFF
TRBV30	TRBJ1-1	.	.	TGTGCCTGGAGAGACAGTCACCACACTGAAGCTTTCTTT	CAWRDSHHTEAFF
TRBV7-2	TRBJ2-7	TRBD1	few	TGTGCCAGCAGCTTAGCGAGGGACAGGAGGAACTACGAGCAGTACTTC	CASSLARDRRNYEQYF
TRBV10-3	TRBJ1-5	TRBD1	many	TGTGCCATCAGTGAGGGGGACAGGGGGCCTGATCAGCCCCAGCATTTT	CAISEGDRGPDQPQHF
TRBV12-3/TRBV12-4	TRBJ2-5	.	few	TGTGCCAGCAGGGGGGGACTGAGGGCGACCCAGTACTTC	CASRGGLRATQYF
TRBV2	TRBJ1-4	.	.	TGTGCCAGCAGTTTGGGGGCGCGTAATGAAAAACTGTTTTTT	CASSLGARNEKLFF
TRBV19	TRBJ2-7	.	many	TGTGCCAGTAGCAGCAGGGAACGCAGCGACGAGCAGTACTTC	CASSSRERSDEQYF
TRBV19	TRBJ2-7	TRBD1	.	TGTGCCAGTAGTATTGAGGACAGGGACTCCTACGAGCAGTACTTC	CASSIEDRDSYEQYF
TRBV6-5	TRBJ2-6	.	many	TGTGCCAGCAGTTCAGGCAGTGCTGGGGCCAACGTCCTGACTTTC	CASSSGSAGANVLTF
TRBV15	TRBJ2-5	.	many	TGTGCCACCAGCCCCTCCAGGGGCGTAGAGACCCAGTACTTC	CATSPSRGVETQYF
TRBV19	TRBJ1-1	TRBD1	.	TGTGCCAGTAGTCCCAACGGACAGGACATGAACACTGAAGCTTTCTTT	CASSPNGQDMNTEAFF
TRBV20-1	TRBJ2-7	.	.	TGCAGTGCTAGAGCTAACAGGGACTACGAGCAGTACTTC	CSARANRDYEQYF
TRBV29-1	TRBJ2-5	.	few	TGCAGCGGCGCGGTAGGGGGAAAAGAGACCCAGTACTTC	CSGAVGGKETQYF
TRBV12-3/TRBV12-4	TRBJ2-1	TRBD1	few	TGTGCCAGCAGTTTTAATTCTGGACAGGGCGATGAGCAGTTCTTC	CASSFNSGQGDEQFF
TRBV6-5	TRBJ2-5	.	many	TGTGCCAGCAGTTACCGGGCAGGGCGAGAGGAGACCCAGTACTTC	CASSYRAGREETQYF